This T cell receptor beta chain was identified during a study of blood T cell repertoires in COVID-19. Study details: Some COVID-19 samples were acute and others convalescent; all came from the United States, Italy and Spain.

V lost 3 bases and J lost 9; bases outside the gene matches: 4. This CDR3 has 14 residues. Per germline, CDR1 SGHRS and CDR2 YFSETQ. Source study methods: Amplification with reference gene primers provided the estimates of nucleated cell counts. Method: immunoSEQ multiplex PCR; TCRdb's copy keeps in-frame clones and lacks some. The DNA gave D and trimming, while V, J and clone size come from that table. The sample shows some 220,000 clones, under 85% of them seen only once. This rearrangement joins TRBV5-1 to TRBJ2-1, with 12 bases matching TRBD1. The source of this sequence is a human donor in a cohort sampled during active COVID-19. Sequenced material: peripheral blood. The CDR3 protein is CASSSGQGAGEQFF. The CDR3 DNA reads as TGCGCCAGCAGCTCGGGACAGGGGGCAGGTGAGCAGTTCTTC.